The 5 T cell receptor beta chains presented below share a single source sample, sequenced in a study of cytomegalovirus exposure and HLA in healthy donors. Both 60 Vbeta primers and 13 Jbeta primers went into the PCR. Using immunoSEQ multiplex PCR, the repertoire was profiled, and TCRdb retains in-frame clones only, with some absent. The table records approximately 100,000 clones, approximately 70% of them present only once. The specimen sequenced was PBMCs. The receptors here all came from a man in his forties or fifties in good health and CMV-seropositive.

This clone was recorded once. The CDR3 protein is CASSYSLWTGELFF. In nucleotides, the CDR3 is TGTGCCAGCAGTTACTCGCTATGGACCGGGGAGCTGTTTTTT. V usage is TRBV6-5 and J usage is TRBJ2-2; D remains ambiguous. Per the germline V gene, CDR1 is MNHEY and CDR2 is SVGAGI. The V end was cut by 0 bases, the J end by 5 bases, with 7 bases between. The CDR3 has 14 amino acids.

The chain links TRBV6-1 to TRBJ2-7, with TRBD1 matching over 9 bases. Germline values: CDR1 MNHNS, CDR2 SASEGT. V shed 7 bases, J shed 6 bases, and the junction held 7 bases outside the gene matches. CDR3 size: 13 residues. In DNA, the CDR3 is TGTGCCAGCAATGGACAGGGGAAGGTCGAGCAGTACGTC. Translation gives CASNGQGKVEQYV.

V is TRBV1 and J is TRBJ2-7; TRBD2, the D gene given by the table, was not confirmed from the DNA. TRBV1 is a pseudogene. The CDR3 totals 12 residues. The CDR3 protein is CTILPGGYEQYF. The CDR3 DNA is TGCACCATCCTACCCGGGGGCTACGAGCAGTACTTC.

The chain combines TRBV19 with TRBJ1-1, with D perhaps matching TRBD1 (5 bases). Germline V lookup: CDR1 LNHDA, CDR2 SQIVND (reference sequence). CDR3 length: 14 amino acids. Trimming took off 5 bases at V and 0 bases at J, with 10 bases between the two ends. CDR3 loop: CASSSPGMNTEAFF. The CDR3 DNA sequence: TGTGCCAGTAGTTCTCCAGGGATGAACACTGAAGCTTTCTTT. The full variable domain, its missing parts supplied by reference TRBV19 and TRBJ1-1, is DGGITQSPKYLFRKEGQNVTLSCEQNLNHDAMYWYRQDPGQGLRLIYYSQIVNDFQKGDIAEGYSVSREKKESFPLTVTSAQKNPTAFYLCASSSPGMNTEAFFGQGTRLTVV.

The chain carries TRBV4-1 and TRBJ1-5, with D possibly TRBD1 on 5 matching bases. This CDR3 spans 14 amino acids. V lost 3 bases to trimming and J lost 7 bases, with 13 bases between them. Germline assignment: CDR1 MGHRA and CDR2 YSYEKL. The CDR3 here is CASSHGGGGQPQHF. In DNA, the CDR3 is TGCGCCAGCAGCCATGGGGGGGGAGGACAGCCCCAGCATTTT.